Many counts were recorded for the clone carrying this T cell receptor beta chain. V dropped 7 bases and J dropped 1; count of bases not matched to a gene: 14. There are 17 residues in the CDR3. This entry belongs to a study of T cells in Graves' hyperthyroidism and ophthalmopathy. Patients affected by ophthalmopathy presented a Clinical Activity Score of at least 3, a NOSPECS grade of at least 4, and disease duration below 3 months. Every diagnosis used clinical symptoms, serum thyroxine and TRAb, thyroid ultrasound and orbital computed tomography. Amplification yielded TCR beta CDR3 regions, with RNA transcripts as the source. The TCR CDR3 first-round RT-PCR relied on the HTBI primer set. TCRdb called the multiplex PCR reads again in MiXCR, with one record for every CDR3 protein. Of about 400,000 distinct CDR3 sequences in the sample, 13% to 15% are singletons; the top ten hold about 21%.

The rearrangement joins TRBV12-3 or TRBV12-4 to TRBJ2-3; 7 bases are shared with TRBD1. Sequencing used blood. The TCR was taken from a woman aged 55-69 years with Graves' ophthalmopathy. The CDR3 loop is CASNPQLPGTGTDTQYF. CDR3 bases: TGTGCCAGCAATCCTCAATTACCTGGGACAGGCACAGATACGCAGTATTTT.